The 29 T cell receptor beta chains below were found in one sample sequenced in a study of early T cells in non-severe SARS-CoV-2 infection. TCRdb reanalysed the 5' RACE reads using MiXCR and keeps one entry per CDR3 protein. The repertoire includes 35,000 to 40,000 distinct CDR3 sequences, around 4.6% of them detected once, and roughly 16% sits in the top ten. Sequencing was done on a sample of whole blood. Receptors were obtained from an adult who was a healthcare worker with PCR-confirmed SARS-CoV-2 infection or an uninfected control (not recorded which).

In its sample, this clonotype was seen many times. In nucleotides, the CDR3 is TGTGCCAGCAGCGCTCCGGCCCGGGGGCGCAGCTATGGCTACACCTTC. This translates into CASSAPARGRSYGYTF. The chain is built from TRBV9 and TRBJ1-2; D perhaps matches TRBD1 (6 bases). The CDR3 has 16 amino acids. The germline V gene has CDR1 SGDLS and CDR2 YYNGEE. The V gene lost 3 bases and the J gene lost 4 bases, with 19 bases spanning the gap.

This clonotype was observed a handful of times. The V call is TRBV5-1, the J call TRBJ1-6; D ambiguous. The CDR3 is made up of 17 amino acids. The V end was cut by 2 bases, the J end by 6 bases, with 18 bases between. The germline CDR1 and CDR2 sequences are SGHRS and YFSETQ. The CDR3 region is CASSFESEGGINSPLHF. As DNA, the CDR3 is TGCGCCAGCAGCTTCGAGTCTGAGGGCGGAATTAATTCACCCCTCCACTTT.

This clonotype was detected ten times or more. The rearrangement joins TRBV9 to TRBJ2-1; 9 nucleotides agree with TRBD2. In germline, CDR1 is SGDLS, CDR2 YYNGEE. Trimming removed 4 bases from V and 9 bases from J; junction bases left unmatched: 8. The CDR3 loop spans 14 amino acids. CDR3 DNA: TGTGCCAGCAGCCCAGGGACTAGCCTGGCTGAGCAGTTCTTC. It is translated as CASSPGTSLAEQFF.

This clonotype occurred many times. The chain employs TRBV21-1 and TRBJ2-5; TRBD2, as called in the table, went unchecked against the DNA. TRBV21-1 is assigned pseudogene status. The CDR3 sequence is 15 residues long. The CDR3 reads CASSKLGGIRQTQYF. CDR3 sequence (DNA): TGTGCCAGCAGCAAATTAGGAGGCATCCGCCAGACCCAGTACTTC.

This clonotype was counted ten times or more. The V and J genes are TRBV20-1 and TRBJ2-7; D might be TRBD2 (5 bases). Germline values: CDR1 DFQATT, CDR2 SNEGSKA (reference sequence). The V and J ends lost 1 base and 3 bases respectively, with 16 bases between them. CDR3 length equals 15 residues. The CDR3 region is CSARVPAASHYEQYF. The DNA for the CDR3 is TGCAGTGCTAGAGTCCCAGCGGCGAGTCACTACGAGCAGTACTTC.

The chain uses TRBV7-9 and TRBJ1-1; tentative D call: TRBD1 (6 bases). From germline, CDR1 is SEHNR and CDR2 FQNEAQ (reference sequence). With 2 bases removed from V and 6 bases from J, the gap between germline ends came to 13 bases. The CDR3 loop spans 14 amino acids. The CDR3 DNA reads TGTGCCAGCAGCTTATCAGGGGAATGGGCTGAAGCTTTCTTT. It specifies CASSLSGEWAEAFF.

This clonotype was found many times. The genes are TRBV5-4 and TRBJ2-6, with a tentative D call TRBD1 (5 bases). Trimming stripped 4 bases from V and 1 base from J, with 12 bases between. The CDR3 consists of 16 residues. Germline CDR1 reads SGHNT; CDR2 reads YYREEE (reference sequence). The CDR3 sequence: CASSLGRPSGANVLTF. The CDR3 nucleotides are TGTGCCAGCAGCCTGGGGCGTCCATCTGGGGCCAACGTCCTGACTTTC.

Many counts were recorded for this clonotype. V gene TRBV11-1 combines with J gene TRBJ2-5, with 7 bases fitting TRBD1. V shed 2 bases and J 3 bases; nucleotides not matched to a gene: 6. The germline V gene has CDR1 SGHAT and CDR2 FQDESV (reference sequence). This CDR3 region has 15 residues. The CDR3 DNA sequence: TGTGCCAGCAGCTTACAGGGGGTCTTCAAAGAGACCCAGTACTTC. This gives the protein CASSLQGVFKETQYF.

This clonotype occurred a few times. The CDR3, as DNA: TGCAGCGTTGCGGGGGTCAGTAACTCCTACGAGCAGTACTTC. Amino acids: CSVAGVSNSYEQYF. The gene calls are TRBV29-1 and TRBJ2-7; possible D gene TRBD2, 6 bases. This CDR3 is built from 14 residues. Trimming left V 4 bases short and J 0 bases short, with 13 bases between. Germline CDR1 is SQVTM and CDR2 is ANQGSEA.

This clonotype was recorded many times. The chain links TRBV10-3 to TRBJ2-3; the D gene is possibly TRBD2 (5 bases). Germline-derived CDR1 and CDR2 are ENHRY and SYGVKD. V was cut by 8 bases and J by 1 base, with 10 bases left in between. CDR3 length: 13 residues. CDR3 DNA sequence: TGTGCCATCGGTAACGGGGGCACAGATACGCAGTATTTT. This codes for CAIGNGGTDTQYF.

This clonotype has a count of ten or more. The chain couples TRBV5-6 to TRBJ1-1, with D possibly being TRBD1 (6 bases). Trimming took 1 base from V and 5 from J, leaving 12 bases between them. The CDR3 consists of 14 residues. CDR1 is SGHDT and CDR2 is YYEEEE in the germline V gene. The CDR3 spells CASSLNRDGTEAFF. The CDR3 DNA reads as TGTGCCAGCAGCTTGAACAGGGATGGTACTGAAGCTTTCTTT.

This chain links TRBV3-1 with TRBJ1-5; 10 bases align to TRBD1. With 4 bases clipped from V and 6 bases from J, the junction kept 0 bases outside the gene matches. The CDR3 is made up of 13 amino acids. Germline V gene data show CDR1 as LGHDT and CDR2 as YNNKEL (reference sequence). CDR3 protein: CASSRQGAQPQHF. CDR3 coding DNA: TGTGCCAGCAGCCGACAGGGGGCTCAGCCCCAGCATTTT. Using reference TRBV3-1 and TRBJ1-5 for the parts outside the CDR3, the full variable domain is DTAVSQTPKYLVTQMGNDKSIKCEQNLGHDTMYWYKQDSKKFLKIMFSYNNKELIINETVPNRFSPKSPDKAHLNLHINSLELGDSAVYFCASSRQGAQPQHFGDGTRLSIL.

This clonotype has at least ten counts. The genes are TRBV6-6 and TRBJ1-1, with D possibly TRBD1 on 6 matching bases. Trimming pared 6 bases from V and 4 bases from J, leaving 21 bases between. Germline assignment: CDR1 MNHNY and CDR2 SVGAGI (reference sequence). CDR3 size: 16 residues. CDR3 sequence: CASSQGGRPRGTEAFF. CDR3 coding DNA: TGTGCCAGCAGCCAAGGAGGGAGGCCCAGGGGCACTGAAGCTTTCTTT.

This clonotype was picked up a small number of times. This chain connects TRBV3-2 to TRBJ2-3; the table's TRBD1 call for D was not verified on the DNA. TRBV3-2 is annotated as a pseudogene. CDR3 length equals 15 residues. In DNA form, the CDR3 reads TGTGCCAGCAGCCAATATGGGGGGTTTACAGATACGCAGTATTTT. Translation: CASSQYGGFTDTQYF.

This clonotype is medium-sized (0.01 to 0.1%) by share. CDR3 residues: CASSSFSGGTTDTQYF. CDR3 sequence (DNA): TGTGCCAGCAGCTCATTCAGCGGGGGGACCACAGATACGCAGTATTTT. This chain joins TRBV5-8 and TRBJ2-3; 9 bases map to TRBD2. This CDR3 comprises 16 residues. Germline CDR1 is SGHTS and CDR2 is YDEGEE. Trimming cost V 3 bases and J 2 bases; bases outside gene matches: 7. The variable domain in full, with the rest retrieved from reference TRBV5-8 and TRBJ2-3, is EAGVTQSPTHLIKTRGQQATLRCSPISGHTSVYWYQQALGLGLQFLLWYDEGEERNRGNFPPRFSGRQFPNYSSELNVNALELEDSALYLCASSSFSGGTTDTQYFGPGTRLTVL.

This clonotype was observed at least ten times. This chain links TRBV5-1 with TRBJ2-2, with D perhaps given as TRBD1 or TRBD2 (5 bases each). Germline loops: CDR1 SGHRS, CDR2 YFSETQ. This CDR3 contains 16 residues. Trimming left V 4 bases short and J 4 bases short, with 17 bases between. This CDR3 reads CASSTGSGMGTGELFF. The CDR3, as DNA: TGCGCCAGCAGCACAGGATCCGGGATGGGCACCGGGGAGCTGTTTTTT. Filled out from reference TRBV5-1 and TRBJ2-2, the complete variable domain reads KAGVTQTPRYLIKTRGQQVTLSCSPISGHRSVSWYQQTPGQGLQFLFEYFSETQRNKGNFPGRFSGRQFSNSRSEMNVSTLELGDSALYLCASSTGSGMGTGELFFGEGSRLTVL.

This clonotype has a count of ten or more. The chain employs TRBV20-1 and TRBJ2-5; possibly TRBD2 for D (6 bases). The CDR3 runs to 12 residues. Germline-derived CDR1 and CDR2 are DFQATT and SNEGSKA (reference sequence). V was trimmed by 6 bases and J by 5 bases, leaving 13 bases between them. CDR3 bases: TGCAGTGCGGGACCTGGGAGGGAGACCCAGTACTTC. Amino acids: CSAGPGRETQYF.

There are many counts of this clonotype. The V and J genes are TRBV5-8 and TRBJ1-1, with a tentative D call TRBD1 (5 bases). The CDR3 has 17 residues. The ends were cut back, 1 base at V and 0 bases at J, with 16 bases in the middle. Germline V gene sequence: CDR1 SGHTS, CDR2 YDEGEE. CDR3 coding DNA: TGTGCCAGCAGCTTGTCGGGTGGAGGGACGTTGAACACTGAAGCTTTCTTT. Amino acid sequence: CASSLSGGGTLNTEAFF.

This clonotype showed up just a few times. This rearrangement joins TRBV29-1 to TRBJ2-7; D call uncertain. Trimming removed 4 bases from V and 6 bases from J, with 10 bases in between. Germline values: CDR1 SQVTM, CDR2 ANQGSEA. The CDR3 has 11 residues. CDR3 sequence reads: CSVVRQTEQYF. CDR3 bases: TGCAGCGTTGTCCGCCAAACCGAGCAGTACTTC.

This clonotype was counted ten times or more. The genes are TRBV6-5 and TRBJ2-1; D remains ambiguous. The CDR3 is 14 amino acids. Germline V gives CDR1 MNHEY, CDR2 SVGAGI. V lost 5 bases, J lost 1 base, and 9 bases lay in between. This CDR3 is CASSTPYSYNEQFF. For the CDR3, the DNA is TGTGCCAGCAGTACGCCATATTCCTACAATGAGCAGTTCTTC.

This clonotype came up many times. V gene TRBV3-1 combines with J gene TRBJ1-2, with D tentatively TRBD1 (5 bases). This CDR3 comprises 15 residues. V was clipped by 0 bases and J by 5 bases, with 13 bases between them. Per germline, CDR1 LGHDT and CDR2 YNNKEL (reference sequence). CDR3 DNA sequence: TGTGCCAGCAGCCAAGATCTTTCAGGGAGGTATGGCTACACCTTC. The encoded protein is CASSQDLSGRYGYTF.

The rearrangement joins TRBV24-1 to TRBJ2-7; D unresolved. Per germline, CDR1 KGHDR and CDR2 SFDVKD. V lost 12 bases to trimming and J lost 2 bases, with 28 bases between them. The CDR3 covers 17 residues. The CDR3 here is CALNPSYADGDPYEQYF. CDR3 bases: TGTGCCCTTAACCCTTCTTACGCCGACGGAGACCCCTACGAGCAGTACTTC.

This clonotype came up a few times. This rearrangement joins TRBV7-2 to TRBJ2-3; D is perhaps TRBD1 (6 bases). Germline V lookup: CDR1 SGHTA, CDR2 FQGNSA. CDR3 length: 15 amino acids. Between the trimmed V and J ends, which lost 7 bases and 3 bases, there was a span of 17 bases. The DNA of the CDR3 is TGTGCCAGCACTATCAGGGGTCGGGTAACAGATACGCAGTATTTT. Its protein product is CASTIRGRVTDTQYF.

In the case of this clonotype: A read error may explain this, as a much larger clone is one base away. The V and J genes are TRBV3-1 and TRBJ2-7; D is uncertain. This CDR3 is 13 amino acids long. Germline lookup yields CDR1 LGHDT and CDR2 YNNKEL (reference sequence). CDR3 loop: CASSQGWSFEQYF. The CDR3 nucleotides read TGTGCCAGCAGCCAAGGTTGGTCCTTCGAGCAGTACTTC.

This clonotype has just a few counts. V and J are TRBV30 and TRBJ1-1; D is undetermined. CDR3 length: 13 residues. The V end was cut by 6 bases, the J end by 1 base, with 12 bases between. The germline V gene has CDR1 GTSNPN and CDR2 SVGIG (reference sequence). The CDR3 sequence: CACWTAPNTEAFF. CDR3 coding DNA: TGTGCCTGTTGGACCGCCCCGAACACTGAAGCTTTCTTT.

This clonotype was observed at least ten times. The chain joins TRBV30 to TRBJ1-3, with a weak D call TRBD1 (6 bases). This CDR3 has 17 residues. Trimming pared 0 bases from V and 3 bases from J, leaving 18 bases between. Germline V gives CDR1 GTSNPN, CDR2 SVGIG (reference sequence). In DNA, the CDR3 is TGTGCCTGGAGTGTACAATCAGGACAGCTTATTGGAAACACCATATATTTT. Its protein is CAWSVQSGQLIGNTIYF.

V and J are TRBV7-9 and TRBJ1-2; D not certain. The CDR3 has 15 amino acids. V lost 8 bases and J lost 3, with 19 bases in between. Looked up from germline, CDR1 is SEHNR and CDR2 is FQNEAQ (reference sequence). CDR3 nucleotides: TGTGCCAGCCCCTTAACCCCCGGCGGGGACTATGGCTACACCTTC. This gives the protein CASPLTPGGDYGYTF.

Many counts were recorded for this clonotype. The chain has TRBV6-4 and TRBJ1-1; D not certain. This CDR3 comprises 14 residues. V was trimmed by 3 bases and J by 5 bases, leaving 13 bases between them. Germline lookup yields CDR1 MRHNA and CDR2 SNTAGT. CDR3 in DNA: TGTGCCAGCAGTGAGCGGGCCAAGCGAACTGAAGCTTTCTTT. This sequence encodes CASSERAKRTEAFF.

This clonotype counts as medium-sized (0.01 to 0.1%). The V gene is TRBV18, the J gene TRBJ1-6; D is unresolved. Trimming stripped 3 bases from V and 10 bases from J, with 16 bases between. The CDR3 is 15 residues long. The germline V gene has CDR1 KGHSH and CDR2 LQKENI. The CDR3 DNA sequence: TGTGCCAGCTCACCCCCCGGGAAGGGTGACTCACCCCTCCACTTT. Amino acid sequence: CASSPPGKGDSPLHF.